The sequence of this T cell receptor (beta chain) was determined in a study of cytomegalovirus exposure and HLA in healthy donors. General study findings and limits: Later analysis identified over 15,000 TCR beta sequences associated with HLA alleles, using a false discovery rate threshold of 0.05. Productive status was seen about 87% or about 30% of the time for most TCR beta V segments in an earlier analysis. Sequencing likely caused a cluster of highly shared sequence variants.

The PCR used 60 Vbeta and 13 Jbeta primers. Sequenced by immunoSEQ multiplex PCR; TCRdb stores in-frame clones only, minus some. The sample contains under 200,000 clones, 79% of which appear only once. Comment on this clone: Its antigen is not known. This specimen includes other DNA sequences encoding the same CDR3.

Sequencing was done on a sample of PBMCs. This sequence originates from a middle-aged man in good health and CMV-seronegative.

The CDR3 protein is CASSFSGLANEQFF. As DNA, the CDR3 is TGTGCCAGCAGTTTTAGCGGGTTGGCCAATGAGCAGTTCTTC. The genes are TRBV27 and TRBJ2-1; 7 bases align to TRBD2. The V gene end was trimmed by 3 bases and the J gene end by 6 bases; junction bases not matched to a gene: 5. The V gene's germline CDR1 is MNHEY and CDR2 SMNVEV (reference sequence). The CDR3 spans 14 residues.